The 2 T cell receptor beta chains reported below all come from one sample, sequenced in a study of Ad26.COV2.S vaccination and SARS-CoV-2 variants. The treatment here: 15 to 20 received Ad26.COV2.S at low or high dose, single or two shots; 5 received placebo; per-sample allocation not given. After the first vaccine or placebo injection, samples were drawn on day 63. Sequencing used immunoSEQ multiplex PCR; TCRdb keeps in-frame clones, though not all of them. The sample carries about 350,000 clones, approximately 90% recorded once. The material sequenced was peripheral blood, taken in a trial of Ad26.COV2.S vaccine versus placebo. The receptors come from a person aged 18 to 59 who received the Ad26.COV2.S COVID-19 vaccine or a placebo.

This CDR3 is CASSRSTGGRQPQHF. The CDR3 DNA reads as TGTGCCAGCAGTAGATCAACAGGGGGCCGTCAGCCCCAGCATTTT. The chain joins TRBV28 to TRBJ1-5, with 9 bases identical to TRBD1. V shed 5 bases and J 6 bases; nucleotides not matched to a gene: 8. The CDR3 sequence is 15 residues long. Germline values: CDR1 MDHEN, CDR2 SYDVKM.

V usage is TRBV6-6 and J usage is TRBJ1-1; D is possibly TRBD1 (5 bases). Per germline, CDR1 MNHNY and CDR2 SVGAGI (reference sequence). Trimming removed 5 bases at V and 7 bases at J, with 14 bases between. This CDR3 is 13 amino acids long. The CDR3 bases are TGTGCCAGCAGTAGTACGGGACGGATTGAAGCTTTCTTT. As protein: CASSSTGRIEAFF.